This is a list of T cell receptor beta chains from one sample in a study of blood T cell repertoires in COVID-19. TCRdb's copy holds only in-frame clones and misses some; the assay was immunoSEQ multiplex PCR. The repertoire holds tens of thousands of clones, with 90% to 95% as singletons. Sample: peripheral blood. The source is a man between 45 and 60 years old with acute or convalescent COVID-19. Each CDR3 is given with its conserved first and last residue. The D gene is left open where the match is weak. Rows may omit the clone size; those that give it use once, few, many or a size class.

>TRBV10-3|once|TRBJ2-7|NA
TGTGCCATCAGTGACCAGACCTACGAGCAGTACTTC
CAISDQTYEQYF
>TRBV11-2|NA|TRBJ2-5|TRBD2
TGTGCCAGCAGCCCCTTCTACAGCGGGAGGGCGAAGACCCAGTACTTC
CASSPFYSGRAKTQYF
>TRBV5-1|NA|TRBJ2-1|NA
TGCGCCAGCAGCCCCGGTTATAGCTCCTACAATGAGCAGTTCTTC
CASSPGYSSYNEQFF
>TRBV29-1|NA|TRBJ2-7|TRBD1
TGCAGCGTCCCCGGACAGGGGGGCTCGTACGAGCAGTACTTC
CSVPGQGGSYEQYF
>TRBV5-4|NA|TRBJ2-2|NA
TGTGCCAGCAGTCCCGGGACAAGGAACACCGGGGAGCTGTTTTTT
CASSPGTRNTGELFF
>TRBV10-3|NA|TRBJ2-2|NA
TGTGCCATCAGCCTGGTTCCCCAGGAGGAGGGCACCGGGGAGCTGTTTTTT
CAISLVPQEEGTGELFF
>TRBV3-1/TRBV3-2|NA|TRBJ2-5|NA
TGTGCCAGCACCCTAGCCGGGAGCGGGGAGACCCAGTACTTC
CASTLAGSGETQYF
>TRBV6-1|NA|TRBJ1-2|NA
TGTGCCAGCAGTGAAGCGCTGGTGACATTGGATGGCTACACCTTC
CASSEALVTLDGYTF
>TRBV11-3|NA|TRBJ1-2|TRBD1
TGTGCCAGCAGCCCCTTCTCAGGGGGCCGTGGCTACACCTTC
CASSPFSGGRGYTF
>TRBV27|NA|TRBJ1-1|NA
TGTGCCAGCAGTCTCCGGTCAGGGTTGGGCACTGAAGCTTTCTTT
CASSLRSGLGTEAFF
>TRBV25-1|NA|TRBJ2-1|TRBD1
TGTGCCAGCAGCCCAGACAGGGCGGCCTACAATGAGCAGTTCTTC
CASSPDRAAYNEQFF
>TRBV19|NA|TRBJ2-7|NA
TGTGCCAGTAGTATTCAGGGCCCGGGCCAGCAGCAGTACTTC
CASSIQGPGQQQYF
>TRBV5-1|NA|TRBJ1-5|TRBD1
TGCGCCAGCAGCTGGGGGACAGGGGTAGGACAGCCCCAGCATTTT
CASSWGTGVGQPQHF
>TRBV19|NA|TRBJ2-1|NA
TGTGCCAGTAGTAAGGGGCTCTACAATGAGCAGTTCTTC
CASSKGLYNEQFF
>TRBV2|NA|TRBJ2-7|NA
TGTGCCAGCAGTGGTGGGCGGGGCGAAGGGCTCGAGCAGTACTTC
CASSGGRGEGLEQYF
>TRBV30|NA|TRBJ1-5|NA
TGTGCCTGGGGTTGGGGGCGCGGGCCCCAGCATTTT
CAWGWGRGPQHF
>TRBV27|once|TRBJ2-7|TRBD1
TGTGCCAGCAGGGCGGGACAGGGGTACTACGAGCAGTACTTC
CASRAGQGYYEQYF
>TRBV28|NA|TRBJ1-2|NA
TGTGCCAGCCGTACGGGGGACTCCTATGGCTACACCTTC
CASRTGDSYGYTF
>TRBV15|NA|TRBJ2-1|TRBD2
TGTGCCACGATGAGAGCGGGAGGATCCTACAATGAGCAGTTCTTC
CATMRAGGSYNEQFF
>TRBV15|NA|TRBJ2-7|TRBD2
TGTGCCACCAGCAGAGAAGCTAGCGGGAGTCTAGACGAGCAGTACTTC
CATSREASGSLDEQYF
>TRBV18|few|TRBJ1-2|NA
TGTGCCAGCTCACCGAACGGCTATGGCTACACCTTC
CASSPNGYGYTF
>TRBV7-6|NA|TRBJ2-5|TRBD2
TGTGCCAGCAGCTCCGGGACTAGCGGGGGCGGGACCCAGTACTTC
CASSSGTSGGGTQYF
>TRBV9|NA|TRBJ1-5|NA
TGTGCCAGCAGCGTGGGCCCACTCAATCAGCCCCAGCATTTT
CASSVGPLNQPQHF
>TRBV5-1|NA|TRBJ1-2|TRBD1
TGCGCCAGCAGCTTGGGGGTGGGACAGGAGATCTATGGCTACACCTTC
CASSLGVGQEIYGYTF
>TRBV5-1|NA|TRBJ2-7|TRBD2
TGCGCCAGCAGCCCCCGGGGGACGGGTAGCGGGCCCTCCTACGAGCAGTACTTC
CASSPRGTGSGPSYEQYF
>TRBV7-8|NA|TRBJ1-4|NA
TGTGCCAGCAGCTTAGCTCCGGGATCTTGGGGGGTAAAACTGTTTTTT
CASSLAPGSWGVKLFF
>TRBV24-1|NA|TRBJ2-5|NA
TGTGCCACCAGTCCCCCAGGGGAGACCCAGTACTTC
CATSPPGETQYF
>TRBV15|NA|TRBJ1-5|TRBD1
TGTGCCACCAGCAGTGTTACAGGGGCTCGCAATCAGCCCCAGCATTTT
CATSSVTGARNQPQHF
>TRBV7-8|NA|TRBJ1-5|TRBD1
TGTGCCAGCACCCTTAACCCCCGGACAGGATTTACGGGTGCGTTGAATCAGCCCCAGCATTTT
CASTLNPRTGFTGALNQPQHF
>TRBV19|NA|TRBJ1-4|NA
TGTGCCAGTAGTATTAGGAGGGGCACTTCTGAAAAACTGTTTTTT
CASSIRRGTSEKLFF
>TRBV9|NA|TRBJ2-3|TRBD2
TGTGCCAGCAGCGTCGTGGGGGGAGGGACCACAGATACGCAGTATTTT
CASSVVGGGTTDTQYF
>TRBV4-3|NA|TRBJ2-1|NA
TGCGCCAGCAGCCAACGGGACTCATCCTACAATGAGCAGTTCTTC
CASSQRDSSYNEQFF
>TRBV28|NA|TRBJ2-2|NA
TGTGCCAGCAGTTCACCGGGAAGCATGTGGACCGGGGAGCTGTTTTTT
CASSSPGSMWTGELFF
>TRBV30|NA|TRBJ1-5|NA
TGTGCCTGGGGTGACAGAGATCAGCCCCAGCATTTT
CAWGDRDQPQHF
>TRBV29-1|NA|TRBJ2-7|NA
TGCAGCGTTGAAATGGTGTACGGGGCCTACGAGCAGTACTTC
CSVEMVYGAYEQYF
>TRBV7-6|NA|TRBJ2-3|TRBD2
TGTGCCAGCAGCCCGACTAGCGGGAGAGATACGCAGTATTTT
CASSPTSGRDTQYF
>TRBV27|NA|TRBJ2-7|NA
TGTGCCAGCAGTCGGTGGTTCGACTACGAGCAGTACTTC
CASSRWFDYEQYF
>TRBV12-5|NA|TRBJ1-5|NA
TGTGCTAGTGGTTTGGGGACAGTTAGCAATCAGCCCCAGCATTTT
CASGLGTVSNQPQHF
>TRBV12-3/TRBV12-4|NA|TRBJ1-2|TRBD1
TGTGCCAGCAGTCTAGGGACAGGGGGTGGCTACACCTTC
CASSLGTGGGYTF
>TRBV2|NA|TRBJ2-7|NA
TGTGCCAGCAGTGGGGGACAAGCATCCAAGCAGTACTTC
CASSGGQASKQYF